This T cell receptor (beta chain) was documented in a study of radiotherapy plus CTLA-4 blockade in lung cancer. Study summary: Objective response was observed in 18% of patients, and disease control in roughly 33%.

A note on this clone: Its antigen remains unknown.

The assay was immunoSEQ multiplex PCR, and TCRdb's table has in-frame clones only and misses some. The sample contains tens of thousands of clones, about 88% of which appear only once. The V and J ends lost 5 bases and 2 bases respectively, with 12 bases between them. Germline V gene sequence: CDR1 ENHRY, CDR2 SYGVKD. The CDR3 totals 14 residues. Broader study findings: Following radiotherapy plus ipilimumab, tumor-derived TCR clones expanded in the blood.

The chain joins TRBV10-3 to TRBJ1-2; no clear D. This sample comprised peripheral blood, obtained from a patient treated with radiotherapy plus ipilimumab. The clonotype comes from a human donor with non-small cell lung cancer that progressed on radiotherapy plus ipilimumab. Written as DNA, the CDR3 is TGTGCCATCAGTAATCATGGGGTAAACTATGGCTACACCTTC. Encoded protein: CAISNHGVNYGYTF.